A single sample gave rise to the 32 T cell receptor beta chains below, sequenced in a study of blood T cell repertoires in COVID-19. Repertoires were generated with immunoSEQ multiplex PCR, while TCRdb's copy carries only in-frame clones and drops some. This table has about 170,000 clones, around 85% appearing once. The sample taken for sequencing was peripheral blood. The receptors stem from a man older than 75 with COVID-19, enrolled during active disease.

The chain combines TRBV5-4 with TRBJ2-5; D may be TRBD2 (6 bases). CDR3 length: 15 residues. V gave up 0 bases and J gave up 0 bases, with 9 bases separating them. Germline values: CDR1 SGHNT, CDR2 YYREEE (reference sequence). CDR3 in DNA: TGTGCCAGCAGCTTGGAAGGCGGGAACCAAGAGACCCAGTACTTC. Translating gives CASSLEGGNQETQYF.

This chain joins TRBV2 and TRBJ1-1; tentatively, D is TRBD1 (6 bases). The CDR3 spans 14 residues. The V end was cut by 10 bases, the J end by 2 bases, with 17 bases between. Germline CDR1 is SNHLY and CDR2 is FYNNEI. The CDR3 DNA is TGTGCCACACACCGGGACACAGACAACACTGAAGCTTTCTTT. This encodes CATHRDTDNTEAFF.

The chain is built from TRBV28 and TRBJ1-6, with 10 positions matching TRBD1. Germline CDR1 reads MDHEN; CDR2 reads SYDVKM. J was trimmed by 8 bases and V by 4 bases; bases with no gene match: 5. This CDR3 contains 15 residues. The CDR3: CASSSLTGGYSPLHF. CDR3 DNA: TGTGCCAGCAGTTCATTGACAGGGGGCTATTCACCCCTCCACTTT.

The CDR3 protein is CASSLGVSSSGNTIYF. CDR3 bases: TGTGCCAGCAGCCTTGGAGTCTCAAGCTCTGGAAACACCATATATTTT. The chain couples TRBV7-2 to TRBJ1-3; no definite D call. V shed 5 bases and J shed 0 bases, with 14 bases lying between them. Germline V gene sequence: CDR1 SGHTA, CDR2 FQGNSA. This CDR3 contains 16 residues.

This chain links TRBV15 with TRBJ2-5; D is undetermined. CDR1 is LNHNV and CDR2 is YYDKDF in the germline V gene (reference sequence). V lost 3 bases and J 9 bases, leaving 14 bases between the germline ends. This CDR3 is built from 13 residues. CDR3: CATSSTFAAPQYF. The CDR3 DNA sequence: TGTGCCACCAGCAGTACCTTCGCGGCTCCCCAGTACTTC.

This sequence joins TRBV6-4 and TRBJ1-1; TRBD1 agrees at 8 bases. Trimming removed 5 bases from V and 4 bases from J; junction bases left unmatched: 6. Germline V lookup: CDR1 MRHNA, CDR2 SNTAGT. The CDR3 spans 14 residues. CDR3 sequence reads: CASSPATGGTEAFF. The CDR3 coding sequence is TGTGCCAGCAGTCCCGCTACAGGGGGCACTGAAGCTTTCTTT.

Only a few counts were recorded for this clone. The chain links TRBV4-3 to TRBJ2-7, with a tentative D call TRBD1 (5 bases). The CDR3 spans 18 residues. Germline CDR1 and CDR2: LGHNA and YSLEER. V dropped 2 bases and J dropped 3 bases, with 23 bases sitting between them. In nucleotides, the CDR3 is TGCGCCAGCAGCCAAAGGTGGTCCGGTAGGGGCAGGGACTACGAGCAGTACTTC. This sequence encodes CASSQRWSGRGRDYEQYF.

V and J are TRBV6-5 and TRBJ1-2, with TRBD1 matching 10 bases. CDR3 length equals 15 residues. The junction had 4 bases not matched to a gene; V was cut back by 2 bases and J by 4 bases. Looked up from germline, CDR1 is MNHEY and CDR2 is SVGAGI. CDR3 residues: CASSYGQGVGYGYTF. The CDR3 DNA reads TGTGCCAGCAGTTACGGACAGGGGGTCGGCTATGGCTACACCTTC.

The chain couples TRBV28 to TRBJ1-5; tentatively, D is TRBD1 (6 bases). The CDR3 spans 17 residues. CDR1 is MDHEN, CDR2 SYDVKM, per germline. V was trimmed by 6 bases and J by 1 base, leaving 19 bases between them. CDR3 loop: CASRTPGAAISNQPQHF. The CDR3 DNA reads as TGTGCCAGCAGGACTCCAGGGGCCGCCATAAGCAATCAGCCCCAGCATTTT.

This clone has a handful of counts. This chain connects TRBV29-1 to TRBJ1-1, with TRBD1 matching 7 bases. Germline CDR1 is SQVTM and CDR2 is ANQGSEA. The CDR3 length is 14 residues. J was trimmed by 0 bases and V by 7 bases; bases with no gene match: 8. CDR3 amino acids: CSAHRQGLNTEAFF. The CDR3 coding sequence is TGCAGCGCGCATCGACAGGGACTGAACACTGAAGCTTTCTTT.

J is TRBJ1-2 and V is TRBV27; 9 nucleotides align to TRBD1. V was clipped by 6 bases and J by 4 bases; unmatched bases: 0. There are 12 residues in the CDR3. CDR1 MNHEY and CDR2 SMNVEV come from the germline V gene (reference sequence). CDR3 coding DNA: TGTGCCAGCAGGACAGGGGGCTATGGCTACACCTTC. Its translation is CASRTGGYGYTF.

CDR3 in amino acids: CASGFLQGVSYNEQFF. The CDR3 DNA follows: TGTGCTAGTGGTTTTTTACAGGGGGTATCGTACAATGAGCAGTTCTTC. V is TRBV12-5 and J is TRBJ2-1, with 8 bases lining up with TRBD1. With V trimmed by 3 bases and J by 4 bases, 8 bases remained unmatched. Germline CDR1 is LGHNT and CDR2 is FRNRAP. This CDR3 spans 16 amino acids.

The chain recombines TRBV5-1 with TRBJ2-2; TRBD1 is a possible D gene (7 bases). Germline values: CDR1 SGHRS, CDR2 YFSETQ. The length of the CDR3 is 16 residues. The V and J ends lost 4 bases and 6 bases respectively, with 19 bases between them. The CDR3 is CASSARGVVGAGELFF. Written as DNA, the CDR3 is TGCGCCAGCAGCGCCAGGGGGGTCGTAGGGGCCGGGGAGCTGTTTTTT.

The chain employs TRBV5-4 and TRBJ1-6; 9 bases fit TRBD1. The CDR3 covers 17 residues. Germline V gene lookup returns CDR1 SGHNT and CDR2 YYREEE (reference sequence). The ends lost 0 bases at V and 3 bases at J; junction bases unmatched: 4. The CDR3 here is CASSLGGQGFYNSPLHF. The CDR3 nucleotides are TGTGCCAGCAGCTTGGGGGGACAGGGATTCTATAATTCACCCCTCCACTTT. The entire variable domain, with the rest obtained from reference TRBV5-4 and TRBJ1-6, is as follows: ETGVTQSPTHLIKTRGQQVTLRCSSQSGHNTVSWYQQALGQGPQFIFQYYREEENGRGNFPPRFSGLQFPNYSSELNVNALELDDSALYLCASSLGGQGFYNSPLHFGNGTRLTVT.

The chain joins TRBV3-1 (or the pseudogene TRBV3-2) to TRBJ2-3; 8 bases fit TRBD2. Trimming took 4 bases from V and 2 from J; bases not matched to a gene: 11. The CDR3 loop spans 17 amino acids. The germline V gene has CDR1 LGHDT and CDR2 YNNKEL (reference sequence). CDR3: CASSLARSGGTTDTQYF. DNA for the CDR3: TGTGCCAGCAGCCTCGCGCGCAGCGGGGGAACCACAGATACGCAGTATTTT.

The rearrangement uses TRBV6-2 or TRBV6-3 and TRBJ1-1; D unresolved. Germline V CDR1 and CDR2: MNHEY, SVGEGT. Trimming cost V 6 bases and J 4 bases, with 12 bases left between them. This CDR3 contains 13 residues. The CDR3 protein is CASSTPPGTEAFF. CDR3 in DNA: TGTGCCAGCAGCACACCTCCGGGCACTGAAGCTTTCTTT.

V and J are TRBV3-1 (or the pseudogene TRBV3-2) and TRBJ2-7, with TRBD2 identical over 13 bases. The ends lost 4 bases at V and 4 bases at J; junction bases unmatched: 10. This CDR3 has 17 residues. The germline CDR1 and CDR2 sequences are LGHDT and YNNKEL (reference sequence). The CDR3 sequence is CASSPGLAGAFFYEQYF. The CDR3, as DNA: TGTGCCAGCAGCCCCGGACTAGCGGGGGCCTTCTTTTACGAGCAGTACTTC.

The chain carries TRBV28 and TRBJ1-2; tentatively, D is TRBD1 (5 bases). Germline V gene data show CDR1 as MDHEN and CDR2 as SYDVKM. Between the trimmed V and J ends, which lost 2 bases and 7 bases, there was a span of 14 bases. The CDR3 sequence is 14 residues long. The CDR3 loop is CASSLGQGNGGYTF. The CDR3, as DNA: TGTGCCAGCAGTTTAGGGCAGGGCAATGGTGGCTACACCTTC.

The chain links TRBV19 to TRBJ1-4, with D unresolved. The CDR3 is made up of 13 amino acids. Looked up from germline, CDR1 is LNHDA and CDR2 is SQIVND (reference sequence). V was trimmed by 4 bases and J by 7 bases, leaving 10 bases between them. The DNA for the CDR3 is TGTGCCAGTAGTACGGGATGGGGTGAAAAACTGTTTTTT. It is translated as CASSTGWGEKLFF. The variable domain in full, with the rest retrieved from reference TRBV19 and TRBJ1-4, is DGGITQSPKYLFRKEGQNVTLSCEQNLNHDAMYWYRQDPGQGLRLIYYSQIVNDFQKGDIAEGYSVSREKKESFPLTVTSAQKNPTAFYLCASSTGWGEKLFFGSGTQLSVL.

The chain combines TRBV6-5 with TRBJ1-4; D gene ambiguous. The CDR3 loop spans 14 amino acids. Germline assignment: CDR1 MNHEY and CDR2 SVGAGI. V was clipped by 8 bases and J by 5 bases, with 15 bases between them. The DNA for the CDR3 is TGTGCCAGCTCTGTGGAGCTCCGAAATGAAAAACTGTTTTTT. Translated, it gives CASSVELRNEKLFF.

V is TRBV6-5 and J is TRBJ2-7; 11 nucleotides agree with TRBD2. V shed 0 bases and J 5 bases; nucleotides not matched to a gene: 3. The germline gives CDR1 MNHEY, CDR2 SVGAGI. The CDR3 runs to 15 residues. This chain's CDR3 is CASSYSSGGAHEQYF. The CDR3 coding sequence is TGTGCCAGCAGTTACTCTAGCGGGGGGGCCCACGAGCAGTACTTC.

The chain couples TRBV5-1 to TRBJ1-1; possible D gene TRBD1, 6 bases. Germline V gene lookup returns CDR1 SGHRS and CDR2 YFSETQ. The CDR3 runs 13 residues. The germline V and J ends were trimmed by 3 bases and 5 bases, with 11 bases remaining between them. The CDR3 bases are TGCGCCAGCAGCTCGCAGGGGCCTACTGAAGCTTTCTTT. This translates into CASSSQGPTEAFF.

This clone was observed a handful of times. The sample holds other DNA sequences that translate to the same CDR3. The chain combines TRBV10-3 with TRBJ1-6; D is perhaps TRBD1 (6 bases). CDR1 is ENHRY, CDR2 SYGVKD, per germline. The CDR3 sequence is 13 residues long. The V and J ends lost 4 bases and 7 bases respectively, with 8 bases between them. In DNA form, the CDR3 reads TGTGCCATCAGTGGACAGGAGAATTCACCCCTCCACTTT. This gives the protein CAISGQENSPLHF.

The chain employs TRBV2 and TRBJ2-3, with 8 bases aligning to TRBD2. The CDR3 has 15 amino acids. In germline, CDR1 is SNHLY, CDR2 FYNNEI. After removal of 6 bases from V and 6 bases from J, the junction contained 11 bases not matched to a gene. The CDR3 here is CASSEGLVQADTQYF. As DNA, the CDR3 is TGTGCCAGCAGCGAGGGACTAGTTCAAGCCGATACGCAGTATTTT. The full variable domain, its missing parts supplied by reference TRBV2 and TRBJ2-3, is EPEVTQTPSHQVTQMGQEVILRCVPISNHLYFYWYRQILGQKVEFLVSFYNNEISEKSEIFDDQFSVERPDGSNFTLKIRSTKLEDSAMYFCASSEGLVQADTQYFGPGTRLTVL.

This chain joins TRBV7-3 and TRBJ2-1; no definite D call. CDR1 and CDR2 (germline): SGHTA, FQGTGA. CDR3 length: 17 residues. V shed 3 bases and J shed 2 bases, with 17 bases lying between them. The CDR3 DNA reads as TGTGCCAGCAGCTTCCACCCCCCCACTGAGGCCTACAATGAGCAGTTCTTC. Translated: CASSFHPPTEAYNEQFF.

The gene calls are TRBV4-1 and TRBJ1-2, with 8 bases that match TRBD1. With V trimmed by 2 bases and J by 7 bases, 3 bases remained unmatched. From germline, CDR1 is MGHRA and CDR2 YSYEKL. This CDR3 has 13 residues. CDR3 in amino acids: CASSQQTGAGYTF. Written as DNA, the CDR3 is TGCGCCAGCAGCCAACAGACAGGGGCTGGCTACACCTTC.

J is TRBJ1-4 and V is TRBV6-5; no clear D gene. Trimming cost V 6 bases and J 5 bases, with 10 bases left between them. Per germline, CDR1 MNHEY and CDR2 SVGAGI. The CDR3 extends over 13 amino acids. CDR3 amino acids: CASSPGINEKLFF. Written as DNA, the CDR3 is TGTGCCAGCAGCCCGGGAATAAATGAAAAACTGTTTTTT.

This clone has just a few counts. This chain joins TRBV9 and TRBJ1-3; D is perhaps TRBD1 (5 bases). CDR3 size: 15 residues. Germline values: CDR1 SGDLS, CDR2 YYNGEE. V shed 2 bases and J shed 2 bases, with 11 bases lying between them. The CDR3 loop reads CASSVQAGAGNTIYF. CDR3 DNA: TGTGCCAGCAGCGTCCAGGCGGGGGCTGGAAACACCATATATTTT.

The chain combines TRBV5-1 with TRBJ2-3, with D possibly matching TRBD2 (6 bases). The V end was cut by 5 bases, the J end by 6 bases, with 16 bases between. Germline-derived CDR1 and CDR2 are SGHRS and YFSETQ. This CDR3 region has 14 residues. In DNA, the CDR3 is TGCGCCAGCAGTTCGTTTGGGGGGTCGGATACGCAGTATTTT. The encoded protein is CASSSFGGSDTQYF.

The chain joins TRBV18 to TRBJ1-2; D is uncertain. Germline V gene sequence: CDR1 KGHSH, CDR2 LQKENI. V was shortened by 4 bases and J by 3 bases, with 6 bases between the two germline ends. The CDR3 totals 12 residues. As DNA, the CDR3 is TGTGCCAGCTCACACGCGGACTATGGCTACACCTTC. Translation gives CASSHADYGYTF.

This clone was counted a few times. In the same sample, other DNA sequences code for this CDR3. The chain has TRBV12-3 or TRBV12-4 and TRBJ2-7, with a weak D call TRBD1 (6 bases). The V end was cut by 3 bases, the J end by 3 bases, with 9 bases between. The CDR3 has 13 residues. In DNA form, the CDR3 reads TGTGCCAGCAGTTTCGGACAGAGCTACGAGCAGTACTTC. Translation: CASSFGQSYEQYF.

The rearrangement links TRBV5-1 to TRBJ1-4, with a possible D match to TRBD1 (5 bases). The CDR3 is made up of 16 amino acids. Trimming removed 0 bases from V and 5 bases from J, with 14 bases in between. Per germline, CDR1 SGHRS and CDR2 YFSETQ. In nucleotides, the CDR3 is TGCGCCAGCAGCTTGGCCCAGGGTAGAGAAAATGAAAAACTGTTTTTT. Its protein is CASSLAQGRENEKLFF.